This TCR beta chain was observed in a study of blood T cells in healthy people across ages. Through a sample-barcoded 5' primer and a J-beta primer mix, a second PCR was run for roughly 6 to 12 cycles. TCRdb reprocessed the 5' RACE reads with MiXCR, giving one entry per CDR3 protein. The table records some 900,000 distinct CDR3 sequences, 40% to 60% of them present only once. The CDR3 sequence is 12 residues long. Germline CDR1 LGHNA, CDR2 YSLEER. Points on this clonotype: One base away lies a much larger clone, so this may be a sequencing read error.

This clonotype was sampled from a man aged 25-40 years in good health. The chain joins TRBV4-3 to TRBJ2-1; D gene ambiguous. The J call could be wrong; TRBJ2-7 is a better fit for the DNA end. Input material: blood. The CDR3 DNA follows: TGCGCCAGCAGCCATCTCTACAATGAGCAGTACTTC. Its protein product is CASSHLYNEQYF.